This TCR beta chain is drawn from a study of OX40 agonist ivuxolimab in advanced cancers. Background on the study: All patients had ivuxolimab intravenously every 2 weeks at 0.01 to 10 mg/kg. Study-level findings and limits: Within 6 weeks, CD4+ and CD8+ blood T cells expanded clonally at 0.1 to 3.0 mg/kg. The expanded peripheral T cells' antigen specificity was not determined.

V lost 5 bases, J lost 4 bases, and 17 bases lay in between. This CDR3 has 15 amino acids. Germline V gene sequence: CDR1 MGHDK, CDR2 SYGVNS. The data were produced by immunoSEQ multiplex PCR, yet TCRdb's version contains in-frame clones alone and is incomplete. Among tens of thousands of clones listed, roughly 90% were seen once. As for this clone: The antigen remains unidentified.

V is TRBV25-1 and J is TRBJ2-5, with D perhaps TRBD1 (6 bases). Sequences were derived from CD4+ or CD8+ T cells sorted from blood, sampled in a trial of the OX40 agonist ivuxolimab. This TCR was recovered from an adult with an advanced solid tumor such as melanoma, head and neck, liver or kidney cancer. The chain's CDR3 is CASSSYQGPGETQYF. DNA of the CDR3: TGTGCCAGCAGTAGCTATCAGGGGCCGGGAGAGACCCAGTACTTC.